Following are 23 T cell receptor beta chains from one sample sequenced in a study of T cell responses to AZD1222 COVID-19 vaccine. Method: immunoSEQ multiplex PCR; TCRdb's copy keeps in-frame clones and lacks some. The table has 97,000 or so clones, approximately 90% seen once. This material consisted of peripheral blood, taken on day 0 of AZD1222 vaccination. The receptor source for this set is an adult in good health.

The V gene is TRBV6-1, the J gene TRBJ2-4; TRBD2 is a possible D gene (5 bases). This CDR3 has 15 amino acids. Germline CDR1 and CDR2: MNHNS and SASEGT. V was shortened by 2 bases and J by 1 base, with 9 bases between the two germline ends. DNA for the CDR3: TGTGCCAGCAGTGAACATAGCGCGGCCAAAAACATTCAGTACTTC. It is translated as CASSEHSAAKNIQYF.

The genes are TRBV15 and TRBJ1-4; unclear D gene. Per germline, CDR1 LNHNV and CDR2 YYDKDF (reference sequence). The CDR3 is 14 residues long. V was cut by 6 bases and J by 3 bases, with 11 bases left in between. The CDR3 DNA reads as TGTGCCACCAGAGAATTTGGAGCTAATGAAAAACTGTTTTTT. The encoded protein is CATREFGANEKLFF.

This clone was seen once. This sequence joins TRBV5-1 and TRBJ2-3; 9 nucleotides match TRBD2. J gave up 5 bases and V 5 bases, and 3 bases lay outside the gene matches. Germline lookup yields CDR1 SGHRS and CDR2 YFSETQ. The CDR3 is 13 residues long. CDR3 nucleotide sequence: TGCGCCAGCAGGTCTAGCGGGATAGATACGCAGTATTTT. Residues: CASRSSGIDTQYF. Using reference TRBV5-1 and TRBJ2-3 for the parts outside the CDR3, the full variable domain is KAGVTQTPRYLIKTRGQQVTLSCSPISGHRSVSWYQQTPGQGLQFLFEYFSETQRNKGNFPGRFSGRQFSNSRSEMNVSTLELGDSALYLCASRSSGIDTQYFGPGTRLTVL.

This clone was observed a single time. The chain couples TRBV27 to TRBJ2-1; no clear D gene. The V gene's germline CDR1 is MNHEY and CDR2 SMNVEV (reference sequence). V was cut by 4 bases and J by 6 bases, with 10 bases left in between. The CDR3 loop spans 13 amino acids. The CDR3 DNA reads as TGTGCCAGCAGTTCGACGGCTGGCAATGAGCAGTTCTTC. Protein sequence: CASSSTAGNEQFF.

V gene TRBV19 combines with J gene TRBJ2-1; tentatively, D is TRBD1 (5 bases). Trimming took 2 bases from V and 4 from J, leaving 9 bases between them. Germline assignment: CDR1 LNHDA and CDR2 SQIVND (reference sequence). This CDR3 comprises 14 residues. The CDR3 spells CASSIRRQYNEQFF. The CDR3, as DNA: TGTGCCAGTAGTATACGGCGACAGTACAATGAGCAGTTCTTC.

This chain uses TRBV6-6 with TRBJ2-3; D ambiguous. V was clipped by 0 bases and J by 6 bases, with 7 bases between them. This CDR3 comprises 13 residues. Germline V lookup: CDR1 MNHNY, CDR2 SVGAGI (reference sequence). CDR3 sequence (DNA): TGTGCCAGCAGTTACTCGAATGCGGATACGCAGTATTTT. Translated: CASSYSNADTQYF.

The rearrangement uses TRBV9 and TRBJ1-6, with a possible D match to TRBD1 (6 bases). V lost 0 bases and J lost 9, with 13 bases in between. The CDR3 loop spans 15 amino acids. Germline CDR1 is SGDLS and CDR2 is YYNGEE. The CDR3 here is CASSVEVGAPSPLHF. CDR3 DNA: TGTGCCAGCAGCGTAGAGGTGGGGGCGCCTTCACCCCTCCACTTT.

This chain joins TRBV9 and TRBJ1-3; unclear D gene. The V gene's germline CDR1 is SGDLS and CDR2 YYNGEE. CDR3 length: 14 residues. V gave up 4 bases and J gave up 0 bases, with 8 bases separating them. The CDR3 coding sequence is TGTGCCAGCAGCCCAGTGGACTCTGGAAACACCATATATTTT. This gives the protein CASSPVDSGNTIYF.

The rearrangement links TRBV12-3 or TRBV12-4 to TRBJ2-1; possibly TRBD1 for D (5 bases). V was trimmed by 6 bases and J by 6 bases, leaving 9 bases between them. This CDR3 comprises 12 residues. Here the CDR3 DNA reads TGTGCCAGCAGCTCTCAGGGCAATGAGCAGTTCTTC. Its translation: CASSSQGNEQFF.

The gene calls are TRBV19 and TRBJ1-4; 7 nucleotides line up with TRBD1. Germline loops: CDR1 LNHDA, CDR2 SQIVND (reference sequence). Trimming at V came to 6 bases and at J to 2 bases, leaving 6 bases not matched to a gene. The CDR3 extends over 15 amino acids. Here the CDR3 reads CASRAAGGTNEKLFF. The DNA of the CDR3 is TGTGCCAGTAGGGCTGCAGGGGGGACTAATGAAAAACTGTTTTTT.

The chain combines TRBV4-2 with TRBJ1-5; perhaps TRBD1 as D (5 bases). The CDR3 loop spans 14 amino acids. Trimming took 1 base from V and 5 from J, leaving 9 bases between them. Germline V gives CDR1 LGHNA, CDR2 YNFKEQ. This CDR3 reads CASSQAGGDQPQHF. CDR3 bases: TGTGCCAGCAGCCAAGCCGGGGGGGATCAGCCCCAGCATTTT.

This chain joins TRBV3-1 (or the pseudogene TRBV3-2) and TRBJ2-2, with D hard to call. The CDR3 is made up of 12 amino acids. The germline V and J ends were trimmed by 3 bases and 1 base, with 0 bases remaining between them. Germline V gene lookup returns CDR1 LGHDT and CDR2 YNNKEL (reference sequence). In DNA, the CDR3 is TGTGCCAGCAGCCAGAACACCGGGGAGCTGTTTTTT. Translated: CASSQNTGELFF.

The genes are TRBV4-3 and TRBJ1-3; tentative D call: TRBD1 (5 bases). The CDR3 is made up of 18 amino acids. V lost 1 base and J 0 bases, leaving 16 bases between the germline ends. Germline lookup yields CDR1 LGHNA and CDR2 YSLEER. CDR3 sequence reads: CASSQGAAGILSGNTIYF. CDR3 coding DNA: TGCGCCAGCAGCCAAGGAGCGGCAGGGATCCTCTCTGGAAACACCATATATTTT.

The V gene is TRBV28, the J gene TRBJ1-5; no clear D gene. Deletions cut 8 bases from V and 3 bases from J, with 14 bases between. This CDR3 has 14 residues. Germline CDR1 is MDHEN and CDR2 is SYDVKM. CDR3 sequence (DNA): TGTGCCAGCGGGCCCCGGTTCCTCAATCAGCCCCAGCATTTT. This encodes CASGPRFLNQPQHF.

Worth noting for this clone: This specimen includes other DNA sequences encoding the same CDR3. The V and J genes are TRBV29-1 and TRBJ1-1, with 8 bases lining up with TRBD1. Germline V gene data show CDR1 as SQVTM and CDR2 as ANQGSEA. CDR3 length: 13 amino acids. The V segment lost 7 bases and the J segment 1 base; nucleotides outside the gene matches: 5. CDR3 sequence (DNA): TGCAGCGGAGACAGGGGCGGGAACACTGAAGCTTTCTTT. As protein: CSGDRGGNTEAFF.

The chain carries TRBV10-1 and TRBJ1-1; D gene uncertain. Trimming took off 3 bases at V and 0 bases at J, with 5 bases between the two ends. The CDR3 is 13 residues long. Germline V gene sequence: CDR1 WNHNN, CDR2 SYGVQD (reference sequence). The CDR3 protein is CASSDIMNTEAFF. CDR3 in DNA: TGCGCCAGCAGTGACATCATGAACACTGAAGCTTTCTTT.

This chain uses TRBV7-3 with TRBJ2-3, with 11 bases aligning to TRBD2. With V trimmed by 5 bases and J by 3 bases, 4 bases remained unmatched. Germline lookup yields CDR1 SGHTA and CDR2 FQGTGA. The CDR3 sequence is 15 residues long. In DNA, the CDR3 is TGTGCCAGCAGCCAAACTAGCGGGAGAACAGATACGCAGTATTTT. This gives the protein CASSQTSGRTDTQYF.

The gene calls are TRBV24-1 and TRBJ2-4; 7 positions match TRBD1. This CDR3 spans 15 amino acids. Per the germline V gene, CDR1 is KGHDR and CDR2 is SFDVKD. V shed 5 bases, J shed 1 base, and the junction held 4 bases outside the gene matches. CDR3 in amino acids: CATSVRQGAKNIQYF. In DNA form, the CDR3 reads TGTGCCACCAGTGTCCGACAGGGTGCCAAAAACATTCAGTACTTC.

The V and J genes are TRBV5-1 and TRBJ1-2; no definite D call. V lost 0 bases and J lost 5, with 14 bases in between. The CDR3 contains 15 residues. From germline, CDR1 is SGHRS and CDR2 YFSETQ. The CDR3 DNA is TGCGCCAGCAGCTTGGTGACAAGCGGGGATTATGGCTACACCTTC. It encodes CASSLVTSGDYGYTF.

This clone has just one count. The rearrangement joins TRBV11-3 to TRBJ2-7; 8 bases fit TRBD1. The CDR3 consists of 14 residues. With 5 bases clipped from V and 0 bases from J, the junction kept 3 bases outside the gene matches. Germline loops: CDR1 SGHNT, CDR2 YENEEA. CDR3 region: CASSPGQGSYEQYF. The CDR3 coding sequence is TGTGCCAGCAGCCCCGGACAGGGCTCCTACGAGCAGTACTTC.

V usage is TRBV5-1 and J usage is TRBJ2-6; the D gene could be TRBD1 or TRBD2 (5 bases each). Germline V gene data show CDR1 as SGHRS and CDR2 as YFSETQ. V lost 1 base to trimming and J lost 2 bases, with 7 bases between them. CDR3 length: 15 amino acids. CDR3 sequence: CASSLKGPGANVLTF. CDR3 sequence (DNA): TGCGCCAGCAGCTTGAAGGGACCTGGGGCCAACGTCCTGACTTTC.

V is TRBV6-2 or TRBV6-3 and J is TRBJ1-1; 10 bases fit TRBD1. Germline V lookup: CDR1 MNHEY, CDR2 SVGEGT. V trimming: 6 bases; J trimming: 1 base; junction bases outside the gene matches: 5. This CDR3 has 15 amino acids. The CDR3 is CASSRGQGSNTEAFF. The CDR3 nucleotides are TGTGCCAGCAGCAGGGGACAGGGGTCGAACACTGAAGCTTTCTTT.

In this sample, this clone turned up once. This chain uses TRBV7-2 with TRBJ2-1, with 15 positions matching TRBD2. CDR3 length: 17 amino acids. Germline V gene lookup returns CDR1 SGHTA and CDR2 FQGNSA. The junction had 6 bases not matched to a gene; V was cut back by 2 bases and J by 7 bases. CDR3 sequence: CASSLRFGTSGGNEQFF. The CDR3 DNA reads as TGTGCCAGCAGCTTACGATTCGGGACTAGCGGGGGGAATGAGCAGTTCTTC.